Below are 16 T cell receptor beta chains sequenced from a single sample in a study of T cell responses to AZD1222 COVID-19 vaccine. TCRdb keeps only in-frame clones here, not all; method: immunoSEQ multiplex PCR. The table has about 270,000 clones, 90% to 95% seen once. The sample here was peripheral blood, taken 28 days after the second AZD1222 dose. The receptors were sampled from an adult who received the AZD1222 COVID-19 vaccine.

The chain uses TRBV4-3 and TRBJ1-3; D is ambiguous. The CDR3 length is 16 residues. CDR1 is LGHNA, CDR2 YSLEER, per germline. V lost 3 bases to trimming and J lost 0 bases, with 12 bases between them. The CDR3 reads CASSHNRASSGNTIYF. The CDR3 DNA reads as TGCGCCAGCAGCCATAACCGGGCCTCCTCTGGAAACACCATATATTTT.

The chain carries TRBV10-1 and TRBJ2-3; D is unresolved. From germline, CDR1 is WNHNN and CDR2 SYGVQD (reference sequence). This CDR3 region has 12 residues. The ends were cut back, 4 bases at V and 7 bases at J, with 9 bases in the middle. CDR3 sequence reads: CASSGPDYTQYF. CDR3 DNA: TGCGCCAGCAGTGGCCCCGACTATACGCAGTATTTT.

This chain joins TRBV5-4 and TRBJ1-6; 8 positions agree with TRBD1. This CDR3 is built from 15 residues. Unmatched junction bases numbered 7, after V lost 5 bases and J lost 6 bases. CDR1 and CDR2 (germline): SGHNT, YYREEE (reference sequence). CDR3 sequence reads: CASSYRDRFNSPLHF. In DNA, the CDR3 is TGTGCCAGCAGTTACCGGGACAGGTTTAATTCACCCCTCCACTTT.

The chain uses TRBV3-1 (or the pseudogene TRBV3-2) and TRBJ2-1; D is perhaps TRBD2 (6 bases). Trimming took off 1 base at V and 5 bases at J, with 21 bases between the two ends. The CDR3 runs to 18 residues. Looked up from germline, CDR1 is LGHDT and CDR2 is YNNKEL (reference sequence). The CDR3 sequence: CASSQGSWTGLWNNEQFF. CDR3 bases: TGTGCCAGCAGCCAAGGGTCCTGGACGGGACTCTGGAACAATGAGCAGTTCTTC.

This clone was observed once. Other DNA sequences of this sample code for an identical CDR3. The chain is built from TRBV3-1 (or the pseudogene TRBV3-2) and TRBJ2-7; a weak D match, TRBD2 (6 bases). CDR3 length: 14 amino acids. The V end was cut by 4 bases, the J end by 3 bases, with 13 bases between. CDR1 and CDR2 from the germline V gene are LGHDT and YNNKEL (reference sequence). Here the CDR3 reads CASSPTGLGYEQYF. In DNA, the CDR3 is TGTGCCAGCAGCCCTACGGGACTCGGCTACGAGCAGTACTTC.

Concerning this clone itself: This specimen includes other DNA sequences encoding the same CDR3. The genes are TRBV3-1 (or the pseudogene TRBV3-2) and TRBJ1-1; D gene unclear. CDR3 size: 13 residues. CDR1 is LGHDT and CDR2 is YNNKEL in the germline V gene (reference sequence). Trimming stripped 3 bases from V and 4 bases from J, with 9 bases between. Here the CDR3 DNA reads TGTGCCAGCAGCCAGGGCGTGGGCACTGAAGCTTTCTTT. It yields the protein CASSQGVGTEAFF.

The gene calls are TRBV11-2 and TRBJ1-6, with D possibly TRBD1 on 5 matching bases. The germline gives CDR1 SGHAT, CDR2 FQNNGV. V gave up 5 bases and J gave up 7 bases, with 18 bases separating them. This CDR3 has 16 residues. CDR3 sequence: CASSTSLATANSPLHF. The CDR3 DNA reads TGTGCCAGCAGCACCTCCCTAGCGACAGCAAATTCACCCCTCCACTTT.

This chain uses TRBV5-5 with TRBJ1-1; D is undetermined. This CDR3 region has 15 residues. CDR1 is SGHKS, CDR2 YYEKEE, per germline (reference sequence). The germline V and J ends were trimmed by 0 bases and 4 bases, with 13 bases remaining between them. In DNA, the CDR3 is TGTGCCAGCAGCTTGGACAGTACGTTTGGCACTGAAGCTTTCTTT. Protein product: CASSLDSTFGTEAFF.

This rearrangement joins TRBV28 to TRBJ2-7; D may be TRBD1 or TRBD2 (5 bases each). Germline V lookup: CDR1 MDHEN, CDR2 SYDVKM. Trimming removed 8 bases at V and 7 bases at J, with 30 bases between. This CDR3 region has 17 residues. The CDR3 coding sequence is TGTGCCAGCCGGGGCTCGACAGAGTCTAGTTGGGCCCAGGAGCAGTACTTC. Translated: CASRGSTESSWAQEQYF.

This clone was counted only a few times. The rearrangement uses TRBV28 and TRBJ2-7, with TRBD1 identical over 10 bases. The germline V gene has CDR1 MDHEN and CDR2 SYDVKM. The V segment lost 4 bases and the J segment 5 bases; nucleotides outside the gene matches: 2. The CDR3 loop spans 13 amino acids. The CDR3 nucleotides read TGTGCCAGCAGTTCGGGGACAGGGGACGAGCAGTACTTC. Translating gives CASSSGTGDEQYF. The full variable domain, rest sourced from reference TRBV28 and TRBJ2-7, is DVKVTQSSRYLVKRTGEKVFLECVQDMDHENMFWYRQDPGLGLRLIYFSYDVKMKEKGDIPEGYSVSREKKERFSLILESASTNQTSMYLCASSSGTGDEQYFGPGTRLTVT.

This chain links TRBV5-4 with TRBJ1-5; D is undetermined. This CDR3 has 13 amino acids. V shed 4 bases and J shed 4 bases, with 9 bases lying between them. The germline V gene has CDR1 SGHNT and CDR2 YYREEE (reference sequence). CDR3 sequence (DNA): TGTGCCAGCAGCCGAGACACGAATCAGCCCCAGCATTTT. It translates to CASSRDTNQPQHF.

V and J are TRBV3-1 (or the pseudogene TRBV3-2) and TRBJ1-5; the D gene is possibly TRBD1 (5 bases). Per the germline V gene, CDR1 is LGHDT and CDR2 is YNNKEL (reference sequence). The CDR3 is 17 residues long. Trimming shortened V by 1 base and J by 6 bases, and 19 bases separated the two germline ends. The CDR3 region is CASSQGLYGRGAQPQHF. DNA of the CDR3: TGTGCCAGCAGCCAAGGACTTTACGGGCGAGGGGCTCAGCCCCAGCATTTT.

This rearrangement joins TRBV5-4 to TRBJ2-7; no reliable D call. Germline CDR1 reads SGHNT; CDR2 reads YYREEE (reference sequence). The CDR3 has 14 amino acids. The germline V and J ends were trimmed by 5 bases and 6 bases, with 18 bases remaining between them. CDR3 sequence: CASSLKGSTAEQYF. CDR3 bases: TGTGCCAGCAGTCTAAAGGGCAGCACGGCCGAGCAGTACTTC.

The chain recombines TRBV5-1 with TRBJ1-2, with D possibly TRBD1 on 6 matching bases. Per the germline V gene, CDR1 is SGHRS and CDR2 is YFSETQ. Between the trimmed V and J ends, which lost 0 bases and 5 bases, there was a span of 8 bases. This CDR3 spans 13 amino acids. CDR3 nucleotides: TGCGCCAGCAGCTTGGGACAGGAGTATGGCTACACCTTC. It yields the protein CASSLGQEYGYTF. Variable domain in full (rest from reference TRBV5-1 and TRBJ1-2): KAGVTQTPRYLIKTRGQQVTLSCSPISGHRSVSWYQQTPGQGLQFLFEYFSETQRNKGNFPGRFSGRQFSNSRSEMNVSTLELGDSALYLCASSLGQEYGYTFGSGTRLTVV.

The gene calls are TRBV6-2 or TRBV6-3 and TRBJ2-7; D is undetermined. CDR1 MNHEY and CDR2 SVGEGT come from the germline V gene. CDR3 length: 12 amino acids. V lost 5 bases and J 3 bases, leaving 8 bases between the germline ends. The CDR3 is CASSRWGYEQYF. For the CDR3, the DNA is TGTGCCAGCAGTCGCTGGGGCTACGAGCAGTACTTC.

This rearrangement joins TRBV10-3 to TRBJ1-1; possibly TRBD1 for D (5 bases). V was shortened by 0 bases and J by 4 bases, with 9 bases between the two germline ends. CDR1 ENHRY and CDR2 SYGVKD come from the germline V gene. CDR3 length: 14 residues. The CDR3 bases are TGTGCCATCAGTGAGTCAGGGGCCCGCACTGAAGCTTTCTTT. This gives the protein CAISESGARTEAFF.